This T cell receptor beta chain came from a study of memory CD4+ T cells and cytomegalovirus serostatus. Germline loops: CDR1 GTSNPN, CDR2 SVGIG (reference sequence). CDR3 size: 13 residues. In the study's own analysis: Out-of-frame sequences were removed, leaving some 2 million distinct TCRbeta sequences. Generated by immunoSEQ multiplex PCR, the TCRdb table keeps only in-frame clones and is missing some. The D gene and trimming were derived from the DNA, and the V and J assignments and clone size from that table. The data show about 60,000 clones, 60% to 80% seen once. The sort gate was single viable CD3+CD4+CD8-CD45RO+ cells for memory CD4+ T cells.

The TCR comes from an adult in good health and CMV-seronegative. V gene TRBV30 combines with J gene TRBJ1-5; 11 bases line up with TRBD1. Sequenced input: memory CD4+ T cells from blood. Here the CDR3 reads CAFGQGASQPQHF. The CDR3 region has the DNA TGTGCATTTGGACAGGGGGCATCTCAGCCCCAGCATTTT.